What follows is one TCR beta chain and its context. These data belong to a study of shared clonotypes between healthy human individuals. CDR1 is MNHEY, CDR2 SVGAGI, per germline. The CDR3 contains 13 residues. Trimming removed 5 bases from V and 5 bases from J, with 9 bases in between. Repertoires were generated with immunoSEQ multiplex PCR, while TCRdb's copy carries only in-frame clones and drops some. Of over 2,000,000 clones in the sample, approximately 92% are singletons; the top ten hold around 1.7%. Positively selected for CCR7, the CD45RO-negative cells used as naive CD8 cells excluded terminally differentiated effector memory CD45RA+ cells.

Source material: naive CD8+ T cells from PBMCs. The source is a young man in good health. Some clones in this sample may be carry-over from other donors' samples. This sequence joins TRBV6-5 and TRBJ2-2, with no clear D. The CDR3 DNA follows: TGTGCCAGCAGTACCGCCGAGACCGGGGAGCTGTTTTTT. Translation gives CASSTAETGELFF.